This T cell receptor (beta chain) derives from a study of blood T cell repertoires in COVID-19 (TCRdb year 2020). Background for the entire study: Collaborator samples came from the United States, Italy and Spain and covered acute and convalescent phases of COVID-19. The samples were drawn from two sources: the first 160 participants of the ongoing ImmuneRACE study, and about 1,300 subjects contributed by 6 global collaborators. Where HLA class I and class II types were available, the types were taken from metadata supplied by the sample provider, not from assay-based typing. Nearly every sample came with metadata listing a de-identified subject ID, COVID-19 status, age in years and sex. Subjects who had been exposed to COVID-19, were actively infected with it, or had recovered from it provided the deeply sampled blood TCRbeta repertoires that made up the dataset. The repertoires were released in a freely available public database intended as a resource for research on the immune response to SARS-CoV-2. The prospective study material was composed of cDNA or gDNA derived from T cells, B-cell-depleted T cells, or PBMCs.

TCRbeta CDR3 regions were amplified from genomic DNA by means of the immunoSEQ Assay, a bias-controlled multiplex PCR. The paper's data handling went like this. Within the assay, amplification of reference gene primers was used to estimate how many nucleated cells each sample contained. To quantify the absolute abundance of each unique TCRbeta CDR3 rearrangement, sequence reads were collapsed and filtered. For each sample, productive Simpson clonality was calculated as the square root of Simpson's diversity index over productive rearrangements. Drawn from immuneACCESS, this table holds only the in-frame rearrangements with V and J called that TCRdb kept. Clones are partly lost; checked studies trace under half to an unresolved V gene and leave the rest unexplained. For V, J and clone size, that table is used; D and trimming come from the DNA. The sample includes fewer than 400,000 clones, with around four fifths observed a single time. Together, the top ten hold approximately 3.1% of the sample.

What the research found in general, with its limitations: How much clinical and demographic metadata was included differed by source and by participant, and the metadata was provided uncurated.

This clone showed up just a few times. Its recognized antigen is unknown. Nothing much larger sits one base from this clone, and base qualities are not available. Sequences MNHEY (CDR1) and SVGEGT (CDR2) are obtained from the germline V gene. Spanning cysteine to phenylalanine, the CDR3 consists of 17 amino acids. Only the CDR3 DNA stays, 51 bases, in frame from base 1. Relative to germline, V is missing 0 bases and J is missing 3 bases, with 7 bases of the junction outside any gene match. Each collaborating institution followed its own protocols to collect whole blood in K2EDTA tubes. For TCRbeta analysis, collaborators shipped samples in one of three forms: frozen whole blood, isolated PBMCs, or DNA extracted from either of those sample types.

Recombination linked TRBV6-2 or TRBV6-3 to TRBJ1-2; the central 10 bases match TRBD1. The receptor's source is a man aged 25-45 years with active or convalescent COVID-19. Sequenced: peripheral blood. The nucleotide sequence reads as follows: TGTGCCAGCAGTTACTCGAGGGACAGGGGTCTGGACTATGGCTACACCTTC. Translated, this gives CASSYSRDRGLDYGYTF.